This entry features one T cell receptor (beta chain) sequence. At one boundary the junction diverges from the germline segment, which might be a read error. The data belong to a study of cytomegalovirus exposure and HLA in healthy donors. The data were produced by immunoSEQ multiplex PCR, yet TCRdb's version contains in-frame clones alone and is incomplete. The sample has about 130,000 clones, 75% to 90% seen once; the top ten hold about 2%. Germline assignment: CDR1 SGHNT and CDR2 YENEEA. The CDR3 is 14 residues long. Input material: PBMCs. The source of this sequence is a woman under 30 in good health and CMV-seronegative. The chain is built from TRBV11-3 and TRBJ2-7; D unresolved. CDR3 loop: CASSLDSNRIGEDF. The CDR3 DNA sequence: TGTGCCAGCAGCTTAGATAGTAATAGGATTGGCGAGGACTTC.